Shown below are 12 T cell receptor beta chains from a single sample sequenced in a study of CD8 T cells in Susac syndrome. RNA amounts of roughly 0.45 to 1 ug underwent reverse transcription with random hexamers. TCRdb independently ran MiXCR on the immunoSEQ multiplex PCR reads; one entry per CDR3 protein. The sample lists hundreds of thousands of distinct CDR3 sequences, approximately 94% occurring once. Material: CD4+ T cells from PBMCs. Every receptor here comes from a human donor with Susac syndrome.

DNA for the CDR3: TGTGCCAGCAGCCACCGGGAGAACAATGAGCAGTTCTTC. It yields the protein CASSHRENNEQFF. The chain employs TRBV7-6 and TRBJ2-1; weak D call: TRBD2 (6 bases). CDR3 length: 13 amino acids. V lost 5 bases to trimming and J lost 5 bases, with 10 bases between them. Germline V CDR1 and CDR2: SGHVS, FNYEAQ.

This sequence joins TRBV5-6 and TRBJ1-3; D gene unclear. Deletions cut 2 bases from V and 1 base from J, with 16 bases between. The CDR3 loop spans 17 amino acids. CDR1 SGHDT and CDR2 YYEEEE come from the germline V gene. The CDR3 DNA reads as TGTGCCAGCAGCTTAGACCTCGGACGGATGTCTGGAAACACCATATATTTT. Protein sequence: CASSLDLGRMSGNTIYF.

The genes are TRBV25-1 and TRBJ2-7; D is unclear. The V gene lost 8 bases and the J gene lost 6 bases, with 11 bases spanning the gap. This CDR3 comprises 11 residues. Germline V gene sequence: CDR1 MGHDK, CDR2 SYGVNS. The CDR3 protein is CASSSFGEQYF. DNA for the CDR3: TGTGCCAGCTCATCCTTCGGCGAGCAGTACTTC.

CDR3 loop: CASSLAGSPNQPQHF. The CDR3 region has the DNA TGCGCCAGCAGCTTGGCAGGGAGCCCCAATCAGCCCCAGCATTTT. V is TRBV5-1 and J is TRBJ1-5; D is possibly TRBD1 (5 bases). V lost 0 bases and J lost 3, with 10 bases in between. CDR3 length: 15 residues. The germline V gene encodes CDR1 SGHRS and CDR2 YFSETQ.

V gene TRBV7-2 combines with J gene TRBJ2-7; D is perhaps TRBD1 (6 bases). This CDR3 is 14 amino acids long. Trimming shortened V by 1 base and J by 7 bases, and 14 bases separated the two germline ends. Germline CDR1 is SGHTA and CDR2 is FQGNSA. The CDR3 is CASSLVGDISEQYF. CDR3 sequence (DNA): TGTGCCAGCAGCTTAGTTGGGGACATCAGTGAGCAGTACTTC.

This sequence joins TRBV20-1 and TRBJ1-1, with D unresolved. Germline V lookup: CDR1 DFQATT, CDR2 SNEGSKA (reference sequence). V was pared by 3 bases and J by 0 bases, with 14 bases between. CDR3 length: 15 residues. The CDR3, as DNA: TGCAGTGCTAGTAAGGAGCCCTTGATGAACACTGAAGCTTTCTTT. It codes for CSASKEPLMNTEAFF.

The V and J genes are TRBV20-1 and TRBJ1-2, with D possibly TRBD1 on 5 matching bases. Per the germline V gene, CDR1 is DFQATT and CDR2 is SNEGSKA (reference sequence). CDR3 length: 13 amino acids. Trimming shortened V by 4 bases and J by 7 bases, and 16 bases separated the two germline ends. CDR3 in DNA: TGCAGTGCTACCCTTACCGGGGGGGGTGGCTACACCTTC. Translated, it gives CSATLTGGGGYTF.

The rearrangement joins TRBV12-3 or TRBV12-4 to TRBJ1-6; no clear D. This CDR3 contains 13 residues. V gave up 2 bases and J gave up 8 bases, with 7 bases separating them. CDR3 sequence: CASSLTGDSPLHF. In nucleotides, the CDR3 is TGTGCCAGCAGTTTAACCGGGGATTCACCCCTCCACTTT.

V is TRBV7-2 and J is TRBJ2-7; D might be TRBD1 or TRBD2, each matching 5 bases. Trimming stripped 6 bases from V and 4 bases from J, with 16 bases between. This CDR3 region has 14 residues. The germline V gene has CDR1 SGHTA and CDR2 FQGNSA. The CDR3 here is CASRGVPTNYEQYF. As DNA, the CDR3 is TGTGCCAGCAGGGGGGTCCCCACTAATTACGAGCAGTACTTC. The entire variable domain, with the rest obtained from reference TRBV7-2 and TRBJ2-7, is as follows: GAGVSQSPSNKVTEKGKDVELRCDPISGHTALYWYRQSLGQGLEFLIYFQGNSAPDKSGLPSDRFSAERTGGSVSTLTIQRTQQEDSAVYLCASRGVPTNYEQYFGPGTRLTVT.

The chain joins TRBV15 to TRBJ1-6; weak D call: TRBD1 (6 bases). CDR3 length: 15 residues. Germline CDR1 reads LNHNV; CDR2 reads YYDKDF (reference sequence). The germline V and J ends were trimmed by 4 bases and 4 bases, with 11 bases remaining between them. The CDR3 bases are TGTGCCACCAGCAAACTTACAGGGTATAATTCACCCCTCCACTTT. Translated, it gives CATSKLTGYNSPLHF.

The chain recombines TRBV11-2 with TRBJ2-7, with 10 bases that match TRBD1. The junction had 11 bases not matched to a gene; V was cut back by 4 bases and J by 5 bases. The CDR3 runs to 16 residues. The germline V gene encodes CDR1 SGHAT and CDR2 FQNNGV. Here the CDR3 reads CASSWLFGQGGNEQYF. CDR3 nucleotides: TGTGCCAGCAGCTGGTTATTCGGACAGGGGGGGAACGAGCAGTACTTC.

The count of this clonotype is one. This rearrangement joins TRBV25-1 to TRBJ2-2; D is unclear. CDR1 and CDR2 from the germline V gene are MGHDK and SYGVNS. This CDR3 is built from 11 residues. V was pared by 6 bases and J by 4 bases, with 3 bases between. The CDR3 DNA reads TGTGCCAGCAGGAGCACCGGGGAGCTGTTTTTT. Translation: CASRSTGELFF.